The sequence of this T cell receptor beta chain was determined in a study of blood T cell repertoires in COVID-19. Whole-study context: Sites across the United States, Italy and Spain contributed samples from acute and convalescent COVID-19.

Original handling: Estimated nucleated cell counts came from reference gene primer amplification. TCRdb's copy holds only in-frame clones and misses some; the assay was immunoSEQ multiplex PCR. Clone size and V and J calls were adopted from that table, with D and trimming inferred from the DNA. The sample has 150,000 to 200,000 clones; 82% are singletons. Germline loops: CDR1 MNHEY, CDR2 SMNVEV (reference sequence). The V and J ends lost 3 bases and 5 bases respectively, with 8 bases between them. The CDR3 is made up of 14 amino acids. The chain links TRBV27 to TRBJ1-6, with TRBD1 as a possible D gene (6 bases). The receptor was isolated from a woman between 65 and 79 years old with acute or convalescent COVID-19. The sample comprised peripheral blood. CDR3 residues: CASSFPGDNSPLHF. The CDR3 DNA reads TGTGCCAGCAGTTTTCCAGGGGATAATTCACCCCTCCACTTT.